This is a list of T cell receptor beta chains from one sample in a study of T-cell reconstitution after alpha-beta-depleted transplantation in children. TCRdb re-called the PCR reads through MiXCR, storing one row per CDR3 protein. This sample has approximately 240,000 distinct CDR3 sequences; around 9.7% occur once, and the top ten carry around 5.1%. Source: PBMCs from the stem cell graft donor, taken from the stem cell graft. These receptors were obtained from a human donor who donated a stem cell graft to a child with SCID. Each CDR3 is given with its conserved first and last residue. Fields, in order: V gene, D gene, clone size, J gene, CDR3 protein. A D gene is named only where the DNA matches it firmly. The listing skips clone size in some rows; elsewhere it reads once, few, many or a size class.

TRBV20-1	NA	many	TRBJ1-1	CSADRQNTEAFF
TRBV3-1	NA	many	TRBJ2-6	CASSQDSSGANVLTF
TRBV3-1	TRBD1	many	TRBJ2-5	CASSQTGTEETQYF
TRBV5-1	NA	NA	TRBJ2-5	CASSSEGNYQETQYF
TRBV6-1	TRBD2	many	TRBJ2-7	CASRRASGGPYEQYF
TRBV5-5	NA	many	TRBJ1-2	CASSLAGTPLYGYTF
TRBV5-1	NA	many	TRBJ2-7	CASSNSYEQYF
TRBV5-4	TRBD1	few	TRBJ1-2	CASSYLQGRDGYTF
TRBV18	NA	many	TRBJ1-1	CASSPRSEGVNTEAFF
TRBV5-1	NA	many	TRBJ2-2	CASSLTGPNTGELFF
TRBV6-2/TRBV6-3	NA	many	TRBJ1-1	CASSYTGFRMNTEAFF
TRBV19	TRBD2	many	TRBJ2-4	CASRQRGGFNIQYF
TRBV10-3	TRBD1	NA	TRBJ1-4	CATSPGTGNEKLFF
TRBV20-1	TRBD1	few	TRBJ1-5	CSARLQGASQPQHF
TRBV6-5	NA	many	TRBJ1-1	CASSSPSPGSTEAFF
TRBV5-1	NA	many	TRBJ2-7	CASSLRQGGYEQYF
TRBV4-1	NA	many	TRBJ2-3	CASSQVRLVVADTQYF
TRBV28	NA	many	TRBJ1-1	CASSLSLGRPQGTEAFF
TRBV3-1	NA	many	TRBJ2-6	CASSQVWRESGANVLTF
TRBV5-1	NA	many	TRBJ2-1	CASSKPTGLLNNEQFF
TRBV5-1	TRBD1	many	TRBJ1-4	CASSFGQGGEKLFF
TRBV19	TRBD1	NA	TRBJ1-2	CASIDGQGDYGYTF
TRBV6-1	TRBD1	many	TRBJ1-6	CASSALGQSGSPLHF
TRBV5-1	NA	few	TRBJ1-3	CASSLWGPGNTIYF
TRBV6-2/TRBV6-3	NA	many	TRBJ1-5	CASSPLTGTGQPQHF
TRBV20-1	NA	many	TRBJ2-3	CSASDPSESTDTQYF
TRBV7-2	NA	many	TRBJ2-1	CASSWMVGLVNEQFF
TRBV20-1	NA	NA	TRBJ1-2	CSAYPAGANYGYTF
TRBV4-1	NA	many	TRBJ1-2	CASSQDGRGFGYTF
TRBV20-1	TRBD2	many	TRBJ2-5	CSATKREVDLGTQYF
TRBV2	NA	many	TRBJ2-2	CASRFHAGELFF
TRBV5-6	NA	many	TRBJ1-1	CASSPGGRPEAFF
TRBV5-1	NA	many	TRBJ2-2	CASSAQAAGGELFF
TRBV28	NA	NA	TRBJ2-7	CASTPSPTSYEQYF
TRBV20-1	TRBD2	NA	TRBJ2-1	CSARPSGGGGRYNEQFF
TRBV5-1	TRBD1	many	TRBJ1-1	CASSRDRLNTEAFF
TRBV4-2	NA	many	TRBJ2-3	CASSQSQGGSSTDTQYF
TRBV12-3/TRBV12-4	NA	many	TRBJ1-2	CASSPPYPQGNYGYTF
TRBV15	TRBD1	many	TRBJ2-3	CATSRDRTGGPDTQYF
TRBV27	NA	many	TRBJ1-2	CASSLSGTHDGYTF
TRBV19	TRBD1	many	TRBJ2-7	CASSIAGTGNLQYF
TRBV5-1	NA	many	TRBJ2-1	CASSLEQGSYNEQFF
TRBV20-1	NA	many	TRBJ2-3	CSASIAFTDTQYF
TRBV5-1	NA	NA	TRBJ2-2	CASSPNRDTGELFF
TRBV11-1	NA	many	TRBJ2-2	CASSLWPPEGQNTGELFF
TRBV6-6	TRBD1	many	TRBJ1-2	CASSRTGAYGYTF
TRBV12-3/TRBV12-4	TRBD1	many	TRBJ1-1	CASSFSGGGTEAFF
TRBV5-1	TRBD1	many	TRBJ2-7	CASSGQGNEQYF
TRBV7-8	NA	NA	TRBJ1-1	CASSPRAGLEWTEAFF
TRBV20-1	NA	many	TRBJ1-5	CSARDPGSQPQHF
TRBV10-3	TRBD2	many	TRBJ2-5	CAISVGLAGGSETQYF
TRBV28	NA	many	TRBJ1-6	CASSLWELRSRSYNSPLHF
TRBV20-1	NA	many	TRBJ2-5	CSARLPGRRYQETQYF
TRBV29-1	TRBD1	many	TRBJ1-2	CSVVTKGAWSYGYTF
TRBV6-2/TRBV6-3	NA	NA	TRBJ1-1	CASSYPRAKNTEAFF
TRBV5-8	TRBD1	many	TRBJ1-6	CASSPGTGVNSPLHF